This T cell receptor beta chain emerged from a study of T cell responses to AZD1222 COVID-19 vaccine. Clones were sequenced by immunoSEQ multiplex PCR, and TCRdb holds only the in-frame ones, with some missing. The sample lists roughly 130,000 clones, 91% occurring once. The study, taken as a whole, reports: Unmutated variant regions are reportedly the target of nearly half of TCRs that are spike-specific.

The length of the CDR3 is 15 residues. The V end was cut by 0 bases, the J end by 2 bases, with 9 bases between. From germline, CDR1 is SGDLS and CDR2 YYNGEE. This clone was picked up a small number of times. Its antigen remains unidentified. The sample in question was peripheral blood, obtained on day 0 of AZD1222 vaccination. The chain recombines TRBV9 with TRBJ1-5; D not resolved. The clonotype was recovered from an adult in good health. The CDR3 DNA reads TGTGCCAGCAGCGTAGGGGGTGAAGGCAATCAGCCCCAGCATTTT. Translating it yields CASSVGGEGNQPQHF.